This is a list of T cell receptor beta chains from one sample in a study of shared clonotypes between healthy human individuals. Generated by immunoSEQ multiplex PCR, the TCRdb table keeps only in-frame clones and is missing some. The sample includes under 1,100,000 clones, about 75% of them seen just once. The material sequenced was memory CD4+ T cells sorted from blood. Receptors were obtained from a young man in good health. Both conserved end residues are trimmed from each CDR3. Size values are once, few and many counts, or a class for expanded clones, and some rows have none.

clone size | J gene | V gene | CDR3 protein
. | TRBJ2-3 | TRBV6-1 | ASSEAKIRSTDTQY
few | TRBJ2-1 | TRBV7-2 | ASSLAWSSYNEQF
. | TRBJ1-2 | TRBV28 | ASKGGKANYGYT
many | TRBJ1-5 | TRBV19 | ASTSDGYDQPQH
few | TRBJ1-1 | TRBV14 | ASSQVSEAF
. | TRBJ2-1 | TRBV19 | ASSIGQPNEQF
. | TRBJ1-2 | TRBV29-1 | SVRTGTNYGYT
. | TRBJ1-1 | TRBV11-2 | ASSLSALEAF
many | TRBJ2-7 | TRBV10-2 | ASRPQLAGGLYEQY
. | TRBJ2-6 | TRBV6-1 | ASSEGQGANVLT
. | . | TRBV7-2 | ASSLAADILYEQY
. | TRBJ2-3 | TRBV7-2 | ASRLQGTLGTDTQY
. | TRBJ2-3 | TRBV5-1 | ASSLALAGGDTQY
. | TRBJ2-3 | TRBV6-6 | ASTPSEARSQY
. | TRBJ2-5 | TRBV7-2 | ASSWGQETQY
. | TRBJ2-2 | TRBV5-5 | ASSFQGPGQGSRELF
. | TRBJ2-1 | TRBV6-6 | ATSGGGNEQF